These 2 T cell receptor beta chains were all obtained from the same sample, sequenced in a study of blood T cell repertoires in COVID-19. Only in-frame clones appear in the TCRdb table, and some are missing; sequencing was by immunoSEQ multiplex PCR. In the table there are around 430,000 clones, 80% to 90% of which are singletons. The sample was PBMCs or T cells enriched from blood (not recorded which). The receptors were gathered from a woman aged 45-60 years who had recovered from COVID-19.

The V call is TRBV2, the J call TRBJ1-1; D possibly corresponds to TRBD1 (5 bases). This CDR3 is built from 13 residues. V was pared by 4 bases and J by 5 bases, with 11 bases between. Germline loops: CDR1 SNHLY, CDR2 FYNNEI. The CDR3 coding sequence is TGTGCCAGCAGTGTCGAGGGGAGGACTGAAGCTTTCTTT. Its translation: CASSVEGRTEAFF.

The V and J genes are TRBV4-3 and TRBJ2-7; D perhaps matches TRBD2 (5 bases). V lost 3 bases and J 1 base, leaving 13 bases between the germline ends. Per the germline V gene, CDR1 is LGHNA and CDR2 is YSLEER. This CDR3 is 15 amino acids long. The CDR3 protein is CASSHWRTESYEQYF. The CDR3 nucleotides read TGCGCCAGCAGCCATTGGAGGACGGAATCCTACGAGCAGTACTTC.